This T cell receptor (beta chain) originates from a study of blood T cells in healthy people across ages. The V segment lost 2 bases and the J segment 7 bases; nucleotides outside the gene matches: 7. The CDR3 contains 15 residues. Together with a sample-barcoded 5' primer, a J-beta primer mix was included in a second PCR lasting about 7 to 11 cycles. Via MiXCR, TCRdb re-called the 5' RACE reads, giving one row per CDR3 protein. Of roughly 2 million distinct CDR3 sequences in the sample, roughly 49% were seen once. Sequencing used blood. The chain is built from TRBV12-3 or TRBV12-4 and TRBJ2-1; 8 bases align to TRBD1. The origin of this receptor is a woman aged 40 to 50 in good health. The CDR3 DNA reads TGTGCCAGCAGTTTAAAGGAACAGGGGGGAAATGAGCAGTTCTTC. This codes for CASSLKEQGGNEQFF.